This entry is about one TCR beta chain. This entry is derived from a study of blood T cell repertoires in COVID-19. Per the authors' pipeline: Estimation of nucleated cell counts was performed using reference gene primer amplification. Sequencing was performed with immunoSEQ multiplex PCR; in TCRdb, only in-frame clones are kept and a portion is missing. V, J and clone size derive from that table, while D and trimming were established from the DNA sequence. The table includes roughly 330,000 clones, about 90% detected once. The length of the CDR3 is 15 residues. Trimming took off 7 bases at V and 9 bases at J, with 23 bases between the two ends. Germline CDR1 SGDLS, CDR2 YYNGEE.

The V and J genes are TRBV9 and TRBJ2-1; TRBD2 is a possible D gene (6 bases). This receptor was identified in a woman aged 30 to 39 who had recovered from COVID-19. Sequencing was performed on PBMCs or T cells enriched from blood (not recorded which). CDR3 nucleotides: TGTGCCAGCTCCTGGGGGGTGGGCGCGGAGAGTGAGCAGTTCTTC. Protein sequence: CASSWGVGAESEQFF.